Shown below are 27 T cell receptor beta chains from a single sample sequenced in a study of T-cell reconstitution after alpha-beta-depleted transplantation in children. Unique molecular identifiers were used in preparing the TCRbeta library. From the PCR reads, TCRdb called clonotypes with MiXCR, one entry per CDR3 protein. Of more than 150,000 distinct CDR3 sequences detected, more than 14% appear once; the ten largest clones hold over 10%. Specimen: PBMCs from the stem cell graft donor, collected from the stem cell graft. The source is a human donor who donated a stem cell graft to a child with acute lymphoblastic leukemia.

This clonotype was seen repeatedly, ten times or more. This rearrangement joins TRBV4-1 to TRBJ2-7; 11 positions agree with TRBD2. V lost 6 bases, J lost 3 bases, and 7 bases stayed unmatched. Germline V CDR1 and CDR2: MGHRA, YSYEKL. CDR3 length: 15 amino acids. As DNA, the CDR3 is TGCGCCAGCAGGCGGACTAGCGGGTCGTACTACGAGCAGTACTTC. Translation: CASRRTSGSYYEQYF.

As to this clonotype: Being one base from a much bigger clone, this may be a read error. The CDR3 DNA reads as TGCGCCAGCAGCCTTACGTGTGAAAAACTGTTTTTT. Translated, it gives CASSLTCEKLFF. This sequence joins TRBV5-1 and TRBJ1-4, with D unclear. Per germline, CDR1 SGHRS and CDR2 YFSETQ. The CDR3 is made up of 12 amino acids. The germline V and J ends were trimmed by 4 bases and 7 bases, with 8 bases remaining between them.

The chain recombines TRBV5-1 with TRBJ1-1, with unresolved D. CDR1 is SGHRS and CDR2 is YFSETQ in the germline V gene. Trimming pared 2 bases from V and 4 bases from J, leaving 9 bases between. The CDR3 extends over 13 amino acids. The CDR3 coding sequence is TGCGCCAGCAGCTTAAGGTGTGGCACTGAAGCTTTCTTT. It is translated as CASSLRCGTEAFF. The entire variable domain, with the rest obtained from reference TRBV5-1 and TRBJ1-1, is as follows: KAGVTQTPRYLIKTRGQQVTLSCSPISGHRSVSWYQQTPGQGLQFLFEYFSETQRNKGNFPGRFSGRQFSNSRSEMNVSTLELGDSALYLCASSLRCGTEAFFGQGTRLTVV.

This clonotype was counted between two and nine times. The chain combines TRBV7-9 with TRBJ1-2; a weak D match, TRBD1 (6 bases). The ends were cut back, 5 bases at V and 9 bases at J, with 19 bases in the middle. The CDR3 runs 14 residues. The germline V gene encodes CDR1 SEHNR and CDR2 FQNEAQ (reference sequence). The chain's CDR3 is CASSRQQSGDRYTF. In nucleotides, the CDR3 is TGTGCCAGCAGCCGACAACAGTCAGGGGATCGCTACACCTTC.

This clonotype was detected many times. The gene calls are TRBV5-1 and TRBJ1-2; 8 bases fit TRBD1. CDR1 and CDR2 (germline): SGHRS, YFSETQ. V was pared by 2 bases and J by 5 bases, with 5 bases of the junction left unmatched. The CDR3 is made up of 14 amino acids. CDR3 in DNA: TGCGCCAGCAGCTTTGGACAGGGACCGTATGGCTACACCTTC. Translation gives CASSFGQGPYGYTF.

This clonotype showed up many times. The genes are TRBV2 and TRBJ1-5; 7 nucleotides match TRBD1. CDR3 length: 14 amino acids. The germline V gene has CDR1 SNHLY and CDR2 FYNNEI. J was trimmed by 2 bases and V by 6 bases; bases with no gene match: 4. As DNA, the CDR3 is TGTGCCAGCAGGGTCGGACAGGGCAATCAGCCCCAGCATTTT. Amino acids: CASRVGQGNQPQHF.

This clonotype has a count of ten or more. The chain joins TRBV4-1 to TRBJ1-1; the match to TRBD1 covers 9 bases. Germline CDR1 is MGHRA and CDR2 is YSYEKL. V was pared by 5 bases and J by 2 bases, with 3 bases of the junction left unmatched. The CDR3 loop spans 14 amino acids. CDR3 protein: CASSSTGGNTEAFF. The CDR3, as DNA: TGCGCCAGCAGCAGTACAGGGGGCAACACTGAAGCTTTCTTT.

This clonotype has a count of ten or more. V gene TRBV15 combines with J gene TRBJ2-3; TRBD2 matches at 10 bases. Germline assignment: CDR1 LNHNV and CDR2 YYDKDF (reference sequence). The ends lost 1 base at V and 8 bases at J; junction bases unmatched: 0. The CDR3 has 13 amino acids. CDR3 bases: TGTGCCACCAGCAGAGCTAGCGGGAGTACGCAGTATTTT. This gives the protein CATSRASGSTQYF.

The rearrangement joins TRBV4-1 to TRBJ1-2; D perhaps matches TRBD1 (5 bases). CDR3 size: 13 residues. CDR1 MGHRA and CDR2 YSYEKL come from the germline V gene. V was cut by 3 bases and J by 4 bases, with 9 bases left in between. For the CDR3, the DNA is TGCGCCAGCAGCCACCCGGACACCTATGGCTACACCTTC. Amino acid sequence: CASSHPDTYGYTF.

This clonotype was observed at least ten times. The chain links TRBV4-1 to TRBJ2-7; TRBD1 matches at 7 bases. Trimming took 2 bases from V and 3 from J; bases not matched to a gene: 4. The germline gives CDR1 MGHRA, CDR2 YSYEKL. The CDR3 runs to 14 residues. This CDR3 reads CASSQTTGYYEQYF. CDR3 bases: TGCGCCAGCAGCCAAACGACAGGGTACTACGAGCAGTACTTC.

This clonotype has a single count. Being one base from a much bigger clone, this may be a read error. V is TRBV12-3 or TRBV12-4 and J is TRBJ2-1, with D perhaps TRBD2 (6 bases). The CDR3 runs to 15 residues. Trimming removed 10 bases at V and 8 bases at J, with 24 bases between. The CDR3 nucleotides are TGTGCCAACTCGATTTGGGCTAGCGCCGAGCATGAGCAGTTCTTC. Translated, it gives CANSIWASAEHEQFF.

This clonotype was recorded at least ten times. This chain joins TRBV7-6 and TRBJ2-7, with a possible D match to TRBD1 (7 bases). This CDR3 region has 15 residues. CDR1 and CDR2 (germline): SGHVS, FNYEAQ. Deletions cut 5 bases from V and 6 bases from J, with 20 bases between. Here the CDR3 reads CASSPGQEGLREQYF. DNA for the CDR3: TGTGCCAGCAGCCCCGGACAGGAGGGACTTCGCGAGCAGTACTTC.

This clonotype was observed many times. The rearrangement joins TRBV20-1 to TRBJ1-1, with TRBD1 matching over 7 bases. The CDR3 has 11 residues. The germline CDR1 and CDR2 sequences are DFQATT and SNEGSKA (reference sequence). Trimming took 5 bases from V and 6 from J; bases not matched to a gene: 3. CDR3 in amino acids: CSADRVPEAFF. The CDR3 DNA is TGCAGTGCTGACAGGGTTCCTGAAGCTTTCTTT.

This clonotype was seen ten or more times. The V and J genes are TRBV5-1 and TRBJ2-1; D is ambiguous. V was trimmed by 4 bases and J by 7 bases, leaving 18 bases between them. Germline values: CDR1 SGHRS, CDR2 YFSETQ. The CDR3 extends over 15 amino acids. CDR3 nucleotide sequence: TGCGCCAGCAGCCATCGGGCAGGTCCCCCTAATGAGCAGTTCTTC. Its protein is CASSHRAGPPNEQFF. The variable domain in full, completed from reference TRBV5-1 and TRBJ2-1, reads KAGVTQTPRYLIKTRGQQVTLSCSPISGHRSVSWYQQTPGQGLQFLFEYFSETQRNKGNFPGRFSGRQFSNSRSEMNVSTLELGDSALYLCASSHRAGPPNEQFFGPGTRLTVL.

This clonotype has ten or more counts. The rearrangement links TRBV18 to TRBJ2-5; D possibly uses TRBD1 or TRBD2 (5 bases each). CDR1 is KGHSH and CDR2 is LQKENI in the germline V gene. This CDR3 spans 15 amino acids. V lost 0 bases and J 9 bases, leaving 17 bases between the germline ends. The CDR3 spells CASSPPGTQKSAQYF. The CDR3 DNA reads TGTGCCAGCTCACCACCGGGGACCCAGAAGTCGGCCCAGTACTTC.

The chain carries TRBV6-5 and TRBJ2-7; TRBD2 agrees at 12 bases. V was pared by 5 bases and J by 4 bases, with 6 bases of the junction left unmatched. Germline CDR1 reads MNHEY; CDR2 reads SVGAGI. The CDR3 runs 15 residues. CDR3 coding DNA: TGTGCCAGCAGTCATTCGGGACTAGCGGGTTACGAGCAGTACTTC. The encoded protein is CASSHSGLAGYEQYF.

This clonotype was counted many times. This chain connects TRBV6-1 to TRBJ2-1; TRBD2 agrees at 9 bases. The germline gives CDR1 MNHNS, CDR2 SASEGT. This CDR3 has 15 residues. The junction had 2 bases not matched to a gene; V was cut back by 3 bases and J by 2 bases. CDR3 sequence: CASSELAGTYNEQFF. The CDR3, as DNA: TGTGCCAGCAGTGAGCTAGCGGGGACCTACAATGAGCAGTTCTTC.

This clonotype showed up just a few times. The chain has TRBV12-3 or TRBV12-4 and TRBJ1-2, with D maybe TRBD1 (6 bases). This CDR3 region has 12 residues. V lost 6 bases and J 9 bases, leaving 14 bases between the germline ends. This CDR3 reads CASSANRVRYTF. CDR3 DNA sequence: TGTGCCAGCAGCGCCAACAGGGTTCGCTACACCTTC.

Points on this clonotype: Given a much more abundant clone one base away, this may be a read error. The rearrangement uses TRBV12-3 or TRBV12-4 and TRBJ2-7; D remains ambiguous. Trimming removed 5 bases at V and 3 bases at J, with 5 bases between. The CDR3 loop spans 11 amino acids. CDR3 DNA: TGTGCCAGCAGTACTTTCTACGAGCAGTACTTC. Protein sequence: CASSTFYEQYF.

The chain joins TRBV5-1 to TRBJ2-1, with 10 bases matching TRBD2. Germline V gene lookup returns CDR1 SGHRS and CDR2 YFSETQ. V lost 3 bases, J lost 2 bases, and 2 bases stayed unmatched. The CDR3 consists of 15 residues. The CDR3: CASSSLAGAYNEQFF. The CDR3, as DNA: TGCGCCAGCAGCTCCCTAGCGGGAGCCTACAATGAGCAGTTCTTC.

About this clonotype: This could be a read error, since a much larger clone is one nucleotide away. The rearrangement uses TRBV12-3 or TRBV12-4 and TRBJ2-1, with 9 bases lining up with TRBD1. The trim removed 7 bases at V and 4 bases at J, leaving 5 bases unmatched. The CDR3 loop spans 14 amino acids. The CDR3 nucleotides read TGTGCCAGCACACAGGGGGCGCCGTACAATGAGCAGTTCTTC. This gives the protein CASTQGAPYNEQFF.

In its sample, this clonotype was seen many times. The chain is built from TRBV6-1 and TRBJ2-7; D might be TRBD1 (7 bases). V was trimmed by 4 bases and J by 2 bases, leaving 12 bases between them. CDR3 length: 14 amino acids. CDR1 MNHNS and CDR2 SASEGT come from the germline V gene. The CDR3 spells CASSGQGLTYEQYF. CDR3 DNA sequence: TGTGCCAGCAGTGGACAGGGACTTACCTACGAGCAGTACTTC.

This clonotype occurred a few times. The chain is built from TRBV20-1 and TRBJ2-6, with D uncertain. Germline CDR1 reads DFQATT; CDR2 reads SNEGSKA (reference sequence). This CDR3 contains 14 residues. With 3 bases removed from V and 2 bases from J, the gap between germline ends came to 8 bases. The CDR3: CSASIGTGANVLTF. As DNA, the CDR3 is TGCAGTGCTAGTATCGGTACTGGGGCCAACGTCCTGACTTTC.

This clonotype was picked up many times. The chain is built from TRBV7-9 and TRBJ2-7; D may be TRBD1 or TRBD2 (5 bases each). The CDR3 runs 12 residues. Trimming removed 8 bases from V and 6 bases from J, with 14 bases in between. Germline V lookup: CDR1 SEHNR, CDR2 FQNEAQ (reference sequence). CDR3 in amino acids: CASGETEGEQYF. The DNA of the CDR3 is TGTGCCAGCGGGGAGACAGAAGGCGAGCAGTACTTC.

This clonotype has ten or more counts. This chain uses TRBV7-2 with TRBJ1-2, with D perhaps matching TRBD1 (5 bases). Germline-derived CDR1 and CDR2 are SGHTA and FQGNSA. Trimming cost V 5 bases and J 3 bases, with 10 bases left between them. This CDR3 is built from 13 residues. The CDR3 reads CASSRDRYYGYTF. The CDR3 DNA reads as TGTGCCAGCAGCCGTGACAGATACTATGGCTACACCTTC.

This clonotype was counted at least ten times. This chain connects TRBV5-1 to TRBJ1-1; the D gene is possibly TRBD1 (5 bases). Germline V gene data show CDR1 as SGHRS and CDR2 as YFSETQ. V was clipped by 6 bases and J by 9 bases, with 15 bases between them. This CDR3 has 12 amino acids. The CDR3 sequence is CASTQGGEQAFF. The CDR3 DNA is TGCGCCAGCACCCAAGGAGGGGAGCAAGCTTTCTTT.

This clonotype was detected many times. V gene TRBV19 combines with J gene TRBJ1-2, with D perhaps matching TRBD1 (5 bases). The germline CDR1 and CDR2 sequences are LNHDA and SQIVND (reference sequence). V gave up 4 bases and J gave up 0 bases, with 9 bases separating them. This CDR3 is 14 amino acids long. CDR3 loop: CASSKGKTNYGYTF. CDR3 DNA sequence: TGTGCCAGTAGTAAGGGGAAGACTAACTATGGCTACACCTTC.